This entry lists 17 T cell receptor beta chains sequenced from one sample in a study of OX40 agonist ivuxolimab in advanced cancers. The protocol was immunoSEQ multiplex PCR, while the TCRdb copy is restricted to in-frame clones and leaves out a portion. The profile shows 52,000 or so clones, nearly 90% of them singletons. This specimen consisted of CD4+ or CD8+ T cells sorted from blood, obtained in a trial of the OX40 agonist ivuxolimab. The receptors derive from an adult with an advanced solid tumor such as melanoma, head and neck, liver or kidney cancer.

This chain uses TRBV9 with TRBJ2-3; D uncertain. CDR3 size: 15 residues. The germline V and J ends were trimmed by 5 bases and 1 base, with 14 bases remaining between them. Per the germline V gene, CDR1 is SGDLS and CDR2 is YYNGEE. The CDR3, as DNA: TGTGCCAGCAGTCTGAGCTGGGGTCGCACAGATACGCAGTATTTT. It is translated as CASSLSWGRTDTQYF.

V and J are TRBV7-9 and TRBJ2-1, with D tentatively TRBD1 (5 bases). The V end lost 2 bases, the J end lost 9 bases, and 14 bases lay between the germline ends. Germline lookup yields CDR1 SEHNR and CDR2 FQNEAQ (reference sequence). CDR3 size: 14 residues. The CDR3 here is CASSLPWKQAEQFF. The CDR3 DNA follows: TGTGCCAGCAGCTTACCGTGGAAACAGGCTGAGCAGTTCTTC.

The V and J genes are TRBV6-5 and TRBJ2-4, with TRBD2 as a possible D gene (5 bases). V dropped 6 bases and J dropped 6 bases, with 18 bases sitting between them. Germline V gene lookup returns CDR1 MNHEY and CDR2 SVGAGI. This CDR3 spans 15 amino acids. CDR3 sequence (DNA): TGTGCCAGCAGCGGCGAGGGTCCCTCGGGAAACATTCAGTACTTC. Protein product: CASSGEGPSGNIQYF.

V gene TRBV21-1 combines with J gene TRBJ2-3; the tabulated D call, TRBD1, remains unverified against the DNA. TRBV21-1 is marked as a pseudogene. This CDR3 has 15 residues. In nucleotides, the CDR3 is TGTGCCAGCACCTCCAAGGACAGGGGTCTAGATACGCAGTATTTT. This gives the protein CASTSKDRGLDTQYF.

The DNA for the CDR3 is TGTGCCAGCAGCAAAGGAGGGGCAGACATGAACACTGAAGCTTTCTTT. It specifies CASSKGGADMNTEAFF. The chain carries TRBV21-1 and TRBJ1-1. TRBV21-1 has pseudogene status. CDR3 size: 16 residues.

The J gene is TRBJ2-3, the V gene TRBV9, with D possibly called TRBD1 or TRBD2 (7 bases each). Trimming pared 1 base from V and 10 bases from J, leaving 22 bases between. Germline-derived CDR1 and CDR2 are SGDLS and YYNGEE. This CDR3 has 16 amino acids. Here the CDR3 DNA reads TGTGCCAGCAGCGTACTTACAGGGGACCGGGGAGGGGCGCAGTATTTT. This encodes CASSVLTGDRGGAQYF.

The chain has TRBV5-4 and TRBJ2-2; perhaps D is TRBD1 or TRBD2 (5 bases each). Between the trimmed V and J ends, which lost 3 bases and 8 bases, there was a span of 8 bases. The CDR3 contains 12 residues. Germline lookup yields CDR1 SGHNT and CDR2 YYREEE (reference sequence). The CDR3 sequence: CASSWDGGELFF. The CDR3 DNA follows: TGTGCCAGCAGCTGGGACGGAGGGGAGCTGTTTTTT.

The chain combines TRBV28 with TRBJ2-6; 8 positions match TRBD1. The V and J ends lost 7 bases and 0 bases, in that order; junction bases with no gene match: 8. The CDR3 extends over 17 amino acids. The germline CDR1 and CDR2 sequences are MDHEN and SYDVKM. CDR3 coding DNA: TGTGCCAGCACCCGGACAGGGTCACTCTCTGGGGCCAACGTCCTGACTTTC. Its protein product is CASTRTGSLSGANVLTF.

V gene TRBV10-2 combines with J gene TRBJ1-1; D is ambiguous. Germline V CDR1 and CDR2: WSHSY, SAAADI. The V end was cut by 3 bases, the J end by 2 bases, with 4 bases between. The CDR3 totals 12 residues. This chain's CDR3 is CASSEGNTEAFF. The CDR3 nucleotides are TGCGCCAGCAGTGAAGGTAACACTGAAGCTTTCTTT.

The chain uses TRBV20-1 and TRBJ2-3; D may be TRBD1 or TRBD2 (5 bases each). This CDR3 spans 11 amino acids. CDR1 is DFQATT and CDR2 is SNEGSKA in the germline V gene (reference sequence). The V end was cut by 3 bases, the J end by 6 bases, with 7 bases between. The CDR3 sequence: CSASREDTQYF. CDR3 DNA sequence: TGCAGTGCTAGCAGGGAGGATACGCAGTATTTT.

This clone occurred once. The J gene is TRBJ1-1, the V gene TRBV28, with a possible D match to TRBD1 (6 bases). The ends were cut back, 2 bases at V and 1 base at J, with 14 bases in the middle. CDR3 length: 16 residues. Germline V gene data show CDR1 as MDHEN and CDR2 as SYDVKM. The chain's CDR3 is CASSLEQGYGNTEAFF. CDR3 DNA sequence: TGTGCCAGCAGTTTAGAACAGGGCTACGGGAACACTGAAGCTTTCTTT.

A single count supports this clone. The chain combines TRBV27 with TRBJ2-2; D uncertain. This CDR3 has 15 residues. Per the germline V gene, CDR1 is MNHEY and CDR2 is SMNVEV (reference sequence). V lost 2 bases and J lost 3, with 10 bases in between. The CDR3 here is CASSLIFTYTGELFF. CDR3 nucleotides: TGTGCCAGCAGTTTAATATTCACCTACACCGGGGAGCTGTTTTTT.

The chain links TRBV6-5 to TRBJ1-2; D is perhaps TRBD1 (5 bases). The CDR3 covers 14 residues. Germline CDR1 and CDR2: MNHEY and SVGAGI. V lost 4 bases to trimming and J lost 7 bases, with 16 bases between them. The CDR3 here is CASSSRTLGAGYTF. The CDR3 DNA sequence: TGTGCCAGCAGTTCCCGAACTCTAGGGGCTGGCTACACCTTC.

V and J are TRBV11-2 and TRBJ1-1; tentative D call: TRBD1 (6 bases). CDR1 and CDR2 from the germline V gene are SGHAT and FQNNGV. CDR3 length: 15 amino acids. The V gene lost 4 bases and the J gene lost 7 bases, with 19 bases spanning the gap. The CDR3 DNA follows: TGTGCCAGCAGCTCCAGACCGGGGGCTATGGATGAAGCTTTCTTT. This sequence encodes CASSSRPGAMDEAFF.

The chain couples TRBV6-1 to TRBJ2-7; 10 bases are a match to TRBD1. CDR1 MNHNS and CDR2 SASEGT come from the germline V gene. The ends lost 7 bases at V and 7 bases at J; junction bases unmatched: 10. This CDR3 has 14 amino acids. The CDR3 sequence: CASMAGQGIEEQYF. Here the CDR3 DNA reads TGTGCCAGCATGGCGGGACAGGGGATCGAGGAGCAGTACTTC.

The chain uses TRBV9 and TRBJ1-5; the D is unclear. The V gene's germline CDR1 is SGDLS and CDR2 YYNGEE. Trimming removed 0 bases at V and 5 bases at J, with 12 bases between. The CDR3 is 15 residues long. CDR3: CASSVAGTPDQPQHF. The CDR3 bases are TGTGCCAGCAGCGTAGCCGGCACGCCGGATCAGCCCCAGCATTTT. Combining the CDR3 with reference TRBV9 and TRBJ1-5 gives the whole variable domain DSGVTQTPKHLITATGQRVTLRCSPRSGDLSVYWYQQSLDQGLQFLIQYYNGEERAKGNILERFSAQQFPDLHSELNLSSLELGDSALYFCASSVAGTPDQPQHFGDGTRLSIL.

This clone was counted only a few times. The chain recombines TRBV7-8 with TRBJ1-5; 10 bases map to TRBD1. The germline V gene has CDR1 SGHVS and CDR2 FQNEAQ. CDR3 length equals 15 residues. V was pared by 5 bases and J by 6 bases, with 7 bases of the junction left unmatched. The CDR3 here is CASSPGQGGTQPQHF. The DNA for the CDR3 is TGTGCCAGCAGCCCCGGACAGGGGGGGACTCAGCCCCAGCATTTT.